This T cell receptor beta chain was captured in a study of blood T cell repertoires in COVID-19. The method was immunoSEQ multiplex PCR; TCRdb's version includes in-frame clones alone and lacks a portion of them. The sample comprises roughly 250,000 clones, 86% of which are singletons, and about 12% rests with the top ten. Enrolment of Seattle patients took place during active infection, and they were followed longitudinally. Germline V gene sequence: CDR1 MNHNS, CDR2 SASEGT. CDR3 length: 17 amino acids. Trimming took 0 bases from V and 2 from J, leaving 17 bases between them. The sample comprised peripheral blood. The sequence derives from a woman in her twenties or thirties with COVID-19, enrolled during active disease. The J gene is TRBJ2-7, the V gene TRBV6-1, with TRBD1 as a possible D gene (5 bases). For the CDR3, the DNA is TGTGCCAGCAGTGAAGCGATTAGTGTGGCAGGGACCTACGAGCAGTACTTC. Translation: CASSEAISVAGTYEQYF.